The 24 T cell receptor beta chains below were found in one sample sequenced in a study of cytomegalovirus exposure and HLA in healthy donors. The PCR contained 60 Vbeta and 13 Jbeta primers. The method was immunoSEQ multiplex PCR; TCRdb's version includes in-frame clones alone and lacks a portion of them. The sample lists about 200,000 clones; 82% were seen once. Input material: PBMCs. The receptors stem from a boy aged 2 to 10 in good health and CMV-seronegative.

The CDR3 bases are TGTGCCAGCAGCGTTCTAAACTATGGCTACACCTTC. The encoded protein is CASSVLNYGYTF. This chain links TRBV9 with TRBJ1-2; D not certain. The CDR3 loop spans 12 amino acids. V gave up 2 bases and J gave up 2 bases, with 4 bases separating them. Germline CDR1 and CDR2: SGDLS and YYNGEE.

The V gene is TRBV5-5, the J gene TRBJ1-4; D not resolved. The CDR3 is 13 residues long. The ends were cut back, 5 bases at V and 8 bases at J, with 13 bases in the middle. Germline CDR1 and CDR2: SGHKS and YYEKEE (reference sequence). The CDR3 DNA follows: TGTGCCAGCAGAGTAATATTTGGCGAAAAACTGTTTTTT. Protein: CASRVIFGEKLFF.

Worth noting for this clone: The junction differs from germline at one of its ends, possibly a read error. The rearrangement links TRBV4-3 to TRBJ2-2, with a possible D match to TRBD1 (6 bases). This CDR3 contains 15 residues. CDR1 and CDR2 (germline): LGHNA, YSLEER. CDR3: CASSQEHRATGKLFF. For the CDR3, the DNA is TGCGCCAGCAGCCAAGAACACAGGGCTACCGGGAAGCTGTTTTTT.

This sequence joins TRBV29-1 and TRBJ1-2, with 10 bases that match TRBD1. Germline V gene sequence: CDR1 SQVTM, CDR2 ANQGSEA. This CDR3 has 14 residues. The V and J ends lost 5 bases and 2 bases, in that order; junction bases with no gene match: 5. CDR3 sequence: CSVSTGGWNYGYTF. Written as DNA, the CDR3 is TGCAGCGTTTCGACAGGGGGCTGGAACTATGGCTACACCTTC. The entire variable domain, with the rest obtained from reference TRBV29-1 and TRBJ1-2, is as follows: SAVISQKPSRDICQRGTSLTIQCQVDSQVTMMFWYRQQPGQSLTLIATANQGSEATYESGFVIDKFPISRPNLTFSTLTVSNMSPEDSSIYLCSVSTGGWNYGYTFGSGTRLTVV.

This clone appeared once. The V and J genes are TRBV11-1 and TRBJ2-5; 9 nucleotides align to TRBD1. J gave up 4 bases and V 1 base, and 7 bases lay outside the gene matches. Germline lookup yields CDR1 SGHAT and CDR2 FQDESV (reference sequence). The CDR3 runs to 16 residues. The CDR3 region is CASSLGGQGTPETQYF. CDR3 DNA sequence: TGTGCCAGCAGCTTAGGCGGACAGGGGACCCCAGAGACCCAGTACTTC.

The rearrangement links TRBV13 to TRBJ2-1; tentatively, D is TRBD2 (5 bases). The CDR3 sequence is 11 residues long. The germline gives CDR1 PRHDT, CDR2 FYEKMQ (reference sequence). Trimming left V 4 bases short and J 7 bases short, with 5 bases between. CDR3 amino acids: CASSWENEQFF. The CDR3 DNA is TGTGCCAGCAGCTGGGAGAATGAGCAGTTCTTC.

This clone was picked up a small number of times. The chain joins TRBV27 to TRBJ2-3, with 9 positions matching TRBD2. With 5 bases clipped from V and 1 base from J, the junction kept 7 bases outside the gene matches. The length of the CDR3 is 16 residues. Germline CDR1 is MNHEY and CDR2 is SMNVEV (reference sequence). CDR3 in amino acids: CASSGTSWSGTDTQYF. In DNA form, the CDR3 reads TGTGCCAGCAGTGGGACTAGCTGGTCGGGCACAGATACGCAGTATTTT.

The CDR3 sequence is CAKSTGSYEQYF. CDR3 nucleotide sequence: TGTGCCAAATCGACAGGCTCCTACGAGCAGTACTTC. This sequence joins TRBV21-1 and TRBJ2-7; the table's D gene call, TRBD1, was not cross checked with the DNA. TRBV21-1 constitutes a pseudogene. The CDR3 length is 12 residues.

CDR3 loop: CASSAFATNEKLFF. CDR3 coding DNA: TGCGCCAGCAGCGCGTTTGCAACTAATGAAAAACTGTTTTTT. The chain joins TRBV5-1 to TRBJ1-4; no clear D gene. The V end was cut by 4 bases, the J end by 0 bases, with 7 bases between. CDR3 length: 14 residues. From germline, CDR1 is SGHRS and CDR2 YFSETQ.

The chain recombines TRBV9 with TRBJ2-2, with D possibly TRBD1 on 6 matching bases. The V end lost 0 bases, the J end lost 5 bases, and 11 bases lay between the germline ends. The CDR3 contains 15 residues. Germline CDR1 is SGDLS and CDR2 is YYNGEE. In nucleotides, the CDR3 is TGTGCCAGCAGCGTAGGGGTAGGGGGTACCGGGGAGCTGTTTTTT. Amino acids: CASSVGVGGTGELFF.

The chain recombines TRBV27 with TRBJ1-5; a possible D gene is TRBD1 (5 bases). Germline CDR1 and CDR2: MNHEY and SMNVEV (reference sequence). V lost 5 bases and J lost 3, with 17 bases in between. The CDR3 length is 16 residues. CDR3 in amino acids: CASSPYGSQVNQPQHF. The CDR3 DNA sequence: TGTGCCAGCAGTCCCTACGGATCACAGGTCAATCAGCCCCAGCATTTT.

J is TRBJ2-7 and V is TRBV6-1; weak D call: TRBD1 (7 bases). The germline V gene has CDR1 MNHNS and CDR2 SASEGT. The CDR3 has 14 residues. Trimming removed 3 bases at V and 5 bases at J, with 14 bases between. The CDR3 loop is CASSEQTRGDEQYF. CDR3 nucleotides: TGTGCCAGCAGTGAGCAGACCAGGGGGGACGAGCAGTACTTC.

The rearrangement uses TRBV9 and TRBJ2-1; 9 bases line up with TRBD2. V lost 3 bases and J lost 6; bases outside the gene matches: 4. Germline CDR1 and CDR2: SGDLS and YYNGEE. CDR3 size: 14 residues. DNA of the CDR3: TGTGCCAGCAGCGAGGGACTAGCATCCAATGAGCAGTTCTTC. This sequence encodes CASSEGLASNEQFF.

This clone was counted once. This sequence joins TRBV11-2 and TRBJ2-5; D is possibly TRBD1 (6 bases). The CDR3 is made up of 15 amino acids. The ends were cut back, 3 bases at V and 0 bases at J, with 11 bases in the middle. Germline CDR1 and CDR2: SGHAT and FQNNGV. The CDR3 bases are TGTGCCAGCAGCTTTATCCAGGGGTACCAAGAGACCCAGTACTTC. Encoded protein: CASSFIQGYQETQYF.

V and J are TRBV2 and TRBJ1-1, with TRBD1 identical over 9 bases. V shed 9 bases and J 4 bases; nucleotides not matched to a gene: 6. There are 13 residues in the CDR3. Germline V gene lookup returns CDR1 SNHLY and CDR2 FYNNEI. The CDR3 loop is CARLTTGGTEAFF. The CDR3 DNA reads TGTGCCAGGTTAACGACAGGGGGCACTGAAGCTTTCTTT.

The chain combines TRBV7-2 with TRBJ1-2; the D gene is possibly TRBD1 (5 bases). Trimming left V 2 bases short and J 8 bases short, with 21 bases between. This CDR3 contains 16 residues. CDR1 and CDR2 from the germline V gene are SGHTA and FQGNSA. The CDR3 reads CASSLYKPGGVGGYTF. The CDR3 coding sequence is TGTGCCAGCAGCTTATACAAACCGGGGGGGGTGGGAGGCTACACCTTC.

The rearrangement uses TRBV7-2 and TRBJ2-3; TRBD2 aligns across 11 bases. Germline CDR1 and CDR2: SGHTA and FQGNSA. J gave up 8 bases and V 5 bases, and 15 bases lay outside the gene matches. This CDR3 contains 17 residues. In nucleotides, the CDR3 is TGTGCCAGCAGCGGGGGCCATCTAGCGGGGGGAATCGGTACGCAGTATTTT. As protein: CASSGGHLAGGIGTQYF.

The chain is built from TRBV19 and TRBJ1-5; possibly TRBD1 for D (6 bases). V gave up 3 bases and J gave up 4 bases, with 13 bases separating them. Germline-derived CDR1 and CDR2 are LNHDA and SQIVND (reference sequence). This CDR3 has 15 residues. CDR3 loop: CASSIANQGNQPQHF. The CDR3 DNA sequence: TGTGCCAGTAGTATCGCAAACCAGGGGAATCAGCCCCAGCATTTT.

V gene TRBV4-3 combines with J gene TRBJ1-2; D gene ambiguous. CDR1 is LGHNA and CDR2 is YSLEER in the germline V gene. The CDR3 has 14 residues. Trimming removed 0 bases at V and 5 bases at J, with 10 bases between. The CDR3 protein is CASSQEATGYGYTF. For the CDR3, the DNA is TGCGCCAGCAGCCAAGAAGCGACGGGATATGGCTACACCTTC.

This chain uses TRBV6-5 with TRBJ1-1; 8 nucleotides align to TRBD1. V was clipped by 6 bases and J by 1 base; unmatched bases: 7. Germline loops: CDR1 MNHEY, CDR2 SVGAGI. The CDR3 runs to 15 residues. The CDR3 sequence: CASSRPGTGNTEAFF. CDR3 nucleotides: TGTGCCAGCAGCCGTCCCGGGACAGGGAACACTGAAGCTTTCTTT.

The chain links TRBV20-1 to TRBJ1-2; no reliable D call. V shed 5 bases and J shed 1 base, with 5 bases lying between them. The CDR3 totals 11 residues. The V gene's germline CDR1 is DFQATT and CDR2 SNEGSKA (reference sequence). CDR3 residues: CSADNNYGYTF. DNA of the CDR3: TGCAGTGCTGACAATAACTATGGCTACACCTTC.

This chain connects TRBV19 to TRBJ1-2; tentative D call: TRBD1 (5 bases). The germline CDR1 and CDR2 sequences are LNHDA and SQIVND (reference sequence). Between the trimmed V and J ends, which lost 4 bases and 6 bases, there was a span of 18 bases. This CDR3 is 15 amino acids long. The DNA of the CDR3 is TGTGCCAGTAGTAAGGTTGCAGGGAATACGAATGGCTACACCTTC. Translating gives CASSKVAGNTNGYTF.

The chain has TRBV6-5 and TRBJ2-3; D not certain. Trimming stripped 0 bases from V and 0 bases from J, with 4 bases between. CDR3 length equals 14 residues. Germline V CDR1 and CDR2: MNHEY, SVGAGI. This CDR3 reads CASSYSGSTDTQYF. CDR3 sequence (DNA): TGTGCCAGCAGTTACTCGGGCAGCACAGATACGCAGTATTTT.

This chain connects TRBV2 to TRBJ2-3; tentative D call: TRBD2 (5 bases). This CDR3 region has 15 residues. V lost 4 bases and J 4 bases, leaving 15 bases between the germline ends. Germline CDR1 reads SNHLY; CDR2 reads FYNNEI. CDR3 nucleotide sequence: TGTGCCAGCAGTGTGCGGGTTTGGGGAGCAGATACGCAGTATTTT. Protein: CASSVRVWGADTQYF.